This is a list of T cell receptor beta chains from one sample in a study of CD8+ T cells in alopecia areata. Sequencing used immunoSEQ multiplex PCR; TCRdb keeps in-frame clones, though not all of them. The data show roughly 100,000 clones, under 90% seen once. The material sequenced was CD8+ T cells sorted from blood, taken at approximately week 30, from a patient treated with tofacitinib. Receptors originate from a human donor with alopecia areata. CDR3s include the opening cysteine and the closing phenylalanine or tryptophan.

V gene,CDR3 protein
TRBV6-1,CASRDYEQYF
TRBV9,CASSVSDRFISPLHF
TRBV7-3,CASSLRGTSGNNEQFF
TRBV10-3,CAISERDSYEQYF
TRBV4-2,CASSQGQGVVEAFF
TRBV7-2,CASGTVPDTQYF
TRBV27,CASRQQMDRELPEKLFF
TRBV5-5,CASSLTHGTLRETQYF
TRBV7-9,CASSARLAGDEQYF
TRBV29-1,CSVEDGSRGGGGEQYF
TRBV7-9,CASSVTSGGADEQFF
TRBV10-2,CASSESGGAADTQYF
TRBV2,CASSARLAGQLGRDTQYF
TRBV19,CASSTFHGSHNEQFF
TRBV5-6,CASSLVDSQYEQYF